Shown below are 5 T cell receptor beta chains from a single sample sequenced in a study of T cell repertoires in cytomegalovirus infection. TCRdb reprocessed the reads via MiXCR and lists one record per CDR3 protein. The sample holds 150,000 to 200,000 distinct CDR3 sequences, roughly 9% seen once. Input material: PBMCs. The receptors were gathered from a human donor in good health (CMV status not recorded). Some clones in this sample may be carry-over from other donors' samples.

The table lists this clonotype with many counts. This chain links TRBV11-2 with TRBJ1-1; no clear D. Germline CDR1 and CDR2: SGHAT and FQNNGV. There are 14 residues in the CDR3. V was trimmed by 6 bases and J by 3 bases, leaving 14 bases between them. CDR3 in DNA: TGTGCCAGCAGACCTACCGCAGGTGACACTGAAGCTTTCTTT. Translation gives CASRPTAGDTEAFF.

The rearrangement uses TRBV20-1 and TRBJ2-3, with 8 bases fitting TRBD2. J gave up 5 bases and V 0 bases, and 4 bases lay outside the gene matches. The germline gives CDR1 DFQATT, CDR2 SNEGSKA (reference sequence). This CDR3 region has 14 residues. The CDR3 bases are TGCAGTGCTAGAGATCGGCGGGGGGTAGATACGCAGTATTTT. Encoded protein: CSARDRRGVDTQYF.

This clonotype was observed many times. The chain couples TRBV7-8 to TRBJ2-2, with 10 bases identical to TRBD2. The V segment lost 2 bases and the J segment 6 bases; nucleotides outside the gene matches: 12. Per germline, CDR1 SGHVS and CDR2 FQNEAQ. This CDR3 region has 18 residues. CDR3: CASSLKGLAGVGSGELFF. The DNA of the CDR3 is TGTGCCAGCAGCTTAAAGGGTCTAGCGGGAGTTGGGTCCGGGGAGCTGTTTTTT.

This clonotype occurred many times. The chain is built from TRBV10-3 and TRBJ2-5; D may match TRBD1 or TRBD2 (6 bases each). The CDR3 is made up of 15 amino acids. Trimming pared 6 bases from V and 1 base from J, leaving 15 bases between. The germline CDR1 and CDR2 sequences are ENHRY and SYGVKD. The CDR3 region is CAIREEQGGQETQYF. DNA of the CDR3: TGTGCCATCAGGGAGGAACAGGGAGGCCAAGAGACCCAGTACTTC.

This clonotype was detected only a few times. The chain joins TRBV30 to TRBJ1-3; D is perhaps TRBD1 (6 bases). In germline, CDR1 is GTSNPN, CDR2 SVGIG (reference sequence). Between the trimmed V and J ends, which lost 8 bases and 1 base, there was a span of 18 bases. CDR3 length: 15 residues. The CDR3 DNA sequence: TGTGCCGGGGGAAGCGGGGGCGCGTCTGGAAACACCATATATTTT. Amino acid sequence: CAGGSGGASGNTIYF.